The 29 T cell receptor beta chains listed next were all sequenced from one sample in a study of blood T cell repertoires in COVID-19. Libraries were prepared by immunoSEQ multiplex PCR; TCRdb keeps only in-frame clonotypes and omits some of them. This table has 55,000 to 65,000 clones, 80% to 90% appearing once. The sequenced sample consisted of peripheral blood. The receptors derive from a man between 60 and 75 years old with COVID-19, enrolled during active disease.

This clone was seen only a few times. The chain combines TRBV6-2 or TRBV6-3 with TRBJ2-4; TRBD2 aligns across 9 bases. V was clipped by 4 bases and J by 7 bases; unmatched bases: 2. The CDR3 is 13 residues long. Per germline, CDR1 MNHEY and CDR2 SVGEGT. CDR3 sequence reads: CASSSGTSNIQYF. DNA of the CDR3: TGTGCCAGCAGTTCCGGGACTAGCAACATTCAGTACTTC.

The V gene is TRBV3-1 (or the pseudogene TRBV3-2), the J gene TRBJ1-1; D is unresolved. Germline assignment: CDR1 LGHDT and CDR2 YNNKEL (reference sequence). Trimming cost V 8 bases and J 0 bases, with 16 bases left between them. CDR3 size: 15 residues. For the CDR3, the DNA is TGTGCCAGCGGCTTCGCCTTGACAATGAACACTGAAGCTTTCTTT. Residues: CASGFALTMNTEAFF.

The table lists this clone with a count of one. The chain couples TRBV7-9 to TRBJ2-3, with TRBD1 matching 8 bases. Germline CDR1 reads SEHNR; CDR2 reads FQNEAQ (reference sequence). J lost 4 bases, V lost 5 bases, and 11 bases had no gene match. CDR3 size: 16 residues. The CDR3 region has the DNA TGTGCCAGCAGCCCAGGGGGCGCCGTAGGTGCAGATACGCAGTATTTT. Amino acid sequence: CASSPGGAVGADTQYF.

The chain uses TRBV4-3 and TRBJ2-3; possible D gene TRBD2, 5 bases. V lost 0 bases, J lost 2 bases, and 9 bases lay in between. This CDR3 has 15 residues. Per the germline V gene, CDR1 is LGHNA and CDR2 is YSLEER. The chain's CDR3 is CASSQERASTDTQYF. The CDR3 DNA sequence: TGCGCCAGCAGCCAAGAGCGGGCGTCCACAGATACGCAGTATTTT.

The CDR3 DNA reads TGTGCCAGTAGTGTTGGGGACTACCGATTGTCAGATACGCAGTATTTT. Protein: CASSVGDYRLSDTQYF. V is TRBV19 and J is TRBJ2-3; 7 positions match TRBD2. Germline V gives CDR1 LNHDA, CDR2 SQIVND (reference sequence). J was trimmed by 4 bases and V by 5 bases; bases with no gene match: 12. The CDR3 is made up of 16 amino acids. The full variable domain, in which reference TRBV19 and TRBJ2-3 provide the parts outside the CDR3, is DGGITQSPKYLFRKEGQNVTLSCEQNLNHDAMYWYRQDPGQGLRLIYYSQIVNDFQKGDIAEGYSVSREKKESFPLTVTSAQKNPTAFYLCASSVGDYRLSDTQYFGPGTRLTVL.

The CDR3, as DNA: TGCGCCAGCAGCTTCCCGACTAGCGGGGGCTTGAACACCGGGGAGCTGTTTTTT. Translated: CASSFPTSGGLNTGELFF. V gene TRBV5-1 combines with J gene TRBJ2-2; 12 positions agree with TRBD2. The V segment lost 2 bases and the J segment 1 base; nucleotides outside the gene matches: 6. CDR1 and CDR2 (germline): SGHRS, YFSETQ. The CDR3 has 18 residues.

About this clone itself: One end of the junction does not line up with germline, which may come from a read error. V and J are TRBV7-7 and TRBJ1-2; TRBD1 might be the D (6 bases). This CDR3 has 13 residues. Per the germline V gene, CDR1 is SSHAT and CDR2 is FNYEAQ (reference sequence). The CDR3 protein is CASSLVQGYGYTF. The CDR3 DNA is TGTGCTAGCAGCCTAGTACAGGGATATGGCTACACCTTC.

The rearrangement uses TRBV18 and TRBJ1-2; 7 positions match TRBD1. V trimming: 0 bases; J trimming: 4 bases; junction bases outside the gene matches: 2. The CDR3 has 14 amino acids. CDR1 and CDR2 (germline): KGHSH, LQKENI. The CDR3 sequence is CASSPPTGTYGYTF. DNA of the CDR3: TGTGCCAGCTCACCACCGACAGGGACCTATGGCTACACCTTC.

J is TRBJ1-2 and V is TRBV5-6, with D perhaps matching TRBD1 (5 bases). In germline, CDR1 is SGHDT, CDR2 YYEEEE. Trimming cost V 4 bases and J 8 bases, with 21 bases left between them. This CDR3 spans 15 amino acids. CDR3 coding DNA: TGTGCCAGCAGCCCGGGGCGGGGAGGGGTAGGCGGCTACACCTTC. Protein product: CASSPGRGGVGGYTF.

V is TRBV4-3 and J is TRBJ2-7; tentatively, D is TRBD1 (6 bases). V lost 0 bases and J 1 base, leaving 10 bases between the germline ends. This CDR3 comprises 15 residues. Germline lookup yields CDR1 LGHNA and CDR2 YSLEER. CDR3 in amino acids: CASSQDRGLSYEQYF. CDR3 DNA sequence: TGCGCCAGCAGCCAAGACAGGGGTCTGTCCTACGAGCAGTACTTC.

The V call is TRBV6-4, the J call TRBJ1-5; D uncertain. With 5 bases removed from V and 0 bases from J, the gap between germline ends came to 17 bases. CDR3 length: 17 amino acids. The V gene's germline CDR1 is MRHNA and CDR2 SNTAGT. CDR3 coding DNA: TGTGCCAGCAGTTTTCCGCGGGCTGAATATAGCAATCAGCCCCAGCATTTT. This encodes CASSFPRAEYSNQPQHF.

V usage is TRBV10-3 and J usage is TRBJ1-1; maybe TRBD1 (6 bases). The germline CDR1 and CDR2 sequences are ENHRY and SYGVKD. The V and J ends lost 0 bases and 4 bases respectively, with 6 bases between them. The length of the CDR3 is 13 residues. The CDR3 DNA follows: TGTGCCATCAGTGAGTCAGGGGGCACTGAAGCTTTCTTT. This translates into CAISESGGTEAFF.

In its sample, this clone was seen once. The V and J genes are TRBV5-4 and TRBJ1-1; 8 bases match TRBD1. The CDR3 totals 14 residues. The trim removed 4 bases at V and 3 bases at J, leaving 5 bases unmatched. Germline-derived CDR1 and CDR2 are SGHNT and YYREEE (reference sequence). CDR3: CASSRTGYYTEAFF. CDR3 DNA: TGTGCCAGCAGCCGGACAGGGTATTACACTGAAGCTTTCTTT.

CDR3 sequence: CASSLELGNEQFF. Here the CDR3 DNA reads TGTGCCAGCAGCTTGGAACTAGGGAATGAGCAGTTCTTC. The J gene is TRBJ2-1, the V gene TRBV11-2, with D tentatively TRBD2 (5 bases). V was cut by 3 bases and J by 7 bases, with 10 bases left in between. This CDR3 has 13 residues. Germline-derived CDR1 and CDR2 are SGHAT and FQNNGV.

This clone came up a few times. This chain links TRBV9 with TRBJ1-2; 7 positions match TRBD1. This CDR3 has 15 amino acids. Germline V lookup: CDR1 SGDLS, CDR2 YYNGEE. V lost 0 bases, J lost 3 bases, and 5 bases stayed unmatched. CDR3 region: CASSVAGGLDYGYTF. CDR3 nucleotides: TGTGCCAGCAGCGTAGCAGGGGGTCTGGACTATGGCTACACCTTC.

This clone showed up just a few times. The chain combines TRBV2 with TRBJ1-2; D call uncertain. The length of the CDR3 is 14 residues. CDR1 and CDR2 from the germline V gene are SNHLY and FYNNEI. Trimming removed 7 bases at V and 3 bases at J, with 15 bases between. This CDR3 reads CASKTSTVYYGYTF. The DNA of the CDR3 is TGTGCCAGCAAAACCTCCACAGTTTACTATGGCTACACCTTC. The complete variable domain, with remaining parts taken from reference TRBV2 and TRBJ1-2, reads EPEVTQTPSHQVTQMGQEVILRCVPISNHLYFYWYRQILGQKVEFLVSFYNNEISEKSEIFDDQFSVERPDGSNFTLKIRSTKLEDSAMYFCASKTSTVYYGYTFGSGTRLTVV.

The chain carries TRBV5-8 and TRBJ1-5; 8 bases agree with TRBD1. V trimming: 0 bases; J trimming: 7 bases; junction bases outside the gene matches: 3. The CDR3 has 14 residues. Germline loops: CDR1 SGHTS, CDR2 YDEGEE. CDR3 in DNA: TGTGCCAGCAGCTTGGGACAGGGGAGGCAGCCCCAGCATTTT. It is translated as CASSLGQGRQPQHF.

The chain couples TRBV18 to TRBJ1-1, with a tentative D call TRBD1 (5 bases). CDR3 length: 15 amino acids. Trimming took off 0 bases at V and 2 bases at J, with 10 bases between the two ends. CDR1 KGHSH and CDR2 LQKENI come from the germline V gene. In DNA form, the CDR3 reads TGTGCCAGCTCACCACCCCTAGGACAAAACACTGAAGCTTTCTTT. Translation: CASSPPLGQNTEAFF.

Remarks on this clone: At one of its ends the junction is not consistent with the germline gene, which may arise from a read error. This rearrangement joins TRBV16 to TRBJ1-2; 9 bases are shared with TRBD1. Germline CDR1 and CDR2: KGHSY and FQNENV. CDR3 size: 14 residues. The CDR3 here is CASSQTGQGSTFSF. DNA for the CDR3: TGTGCCAGCAGCCAAACCGGACAGGGGTCCACTTTTTCCTTC.

The V and J genes are TRBV6-4 and TRBJ2-1; TRBD2 aligns across 9 bases. This CDR3 has 15 residues. CDR1 and CDR2 from the germline V gene are MRHNA and SNTAGT. The ends lost 6 bases at V and 5 bases at J; junction bases unmatched: 8. The CDR3 region is CASSLLAGLNNEQFF. The CDR3 DNA sequence: TGTGCCAGCAGCCTCCTAGCGGGACTGAACAATGAGCAGTTCTTC.

This rearrangement joins TRBV6-2 or TRBV6-3 to TRBJ1-1; maybe TRBD1 (6 bases). The V end lost 2 bases, the J end lost 2 bases, and 15 bases lay between the germline ends. This CDR3 contains 16 residues. CDR1 MNHEY and CDR2 SVGEGT come from the germline V gene. Written as DNA, the CDR3 is TGTGCCAGCAGTTACGTGACAGGTGGGGCTAACACTGAAGCTTTCTTT. Translating it yields CASSYVTGGANTEAFF.

This clone appeared once. The V and J genes are TRBV7-3 and TRBJ2-1, with 10 bases fitting TRBD2. Germline V gene sequence: CDR1 SGHTA, CDR2 FQGTGA. Trimming took 6 bases from V and 2 from J; bases not matched to a gene: 4. The CDR3 has 15 amino acids. CDR3 sequence: CASRPSGGAYNEQFF. CDR3 sequence (DNA): TGTGCCAGCAGACCCAGCGGGGGGGCCTACAATGAGCAGTTCTTC.

V gene TRBV5-4 combines with J gene TRBJ2-7, with D perhaps matching TRBD2 (6 bases). The CDR3 contains 15 residues. Germline V gene sequence: CDR1 SGHNT, CDR2 YYREEE (reference sequence). V was pared by 4 bases and J by 0 bases, with 14 bases between. The CDR3 loop reads CASSERGGISYEQYF. In nucleotides, the CDR3 is TGTGCCAGCAGCGAGAGGGGCGGGATCTCCTACGAGCAGTACTTC. Based on the CDR3 plus reference TRBV5-4 and TRBJ2-7, the full variable domain is ETGVTQSPTHLIKTRGQQVTLRCSSQSGHNTVSWYQQALGQGPQFIFQYYREEENGRGNFPPRFSGLQFPNYSSELNVNALELDDSALYLCASSERGGISYEQYFGPGTRLTVT.

The V and J genes are TRBV7-9 and TRBJ2-1, with 8 bases aligning to TRBD2. Per germline, CDR1 SEHNR and CDR2 FQNEAQ (reference sequence). V shed 1 base and J 8 bases; nucleotides not matched to a gene: 1. This CDR3 comprises 13 residues. The CDR3 nucleotides read TGTGCCAGCAGCTTAGTAGCGGGATATGAGCAGTTCTTC. As protein: CASSLVAGYEQFF.

The chain is built from TRBV6-2 or TRBV6-3 and TRBJ2-6; 8 nucleotides align to TRBD1. The CDR3 extends over 17 amino acids. The V and J ends lost 3 bases and 1 base, in that order; junction bases with no gene match: 5. Germline loops: CDR1 MNHEY, CDR2 SVGEGT. The CDR3 reads CASSYGQGASGANVLTF. CDR3 nucleotides: TGTGCCAGCAGTTATGGGCAGGGGGCATCTGGGGCCAACGTCCTGACTTTC.

The chain recombines TRBV29-1 with TRBJ1-4, with TRBD1 matching over 9 bases. Germline V gene sequence: CDR1 SQVTM, CDR2 ANQGSEA. V trimming: 6 bases; J trimming: 10 bases; junction bases outside the gene matches: 18. This CDR3 comprises 16 residues. The CDR3 is CSVYVPGQGGFGKLFF. In nucleotides, the CDR3 is TGCAGCGTCTACGTCCCGGGACAGGGAGGATTTGGAAAACTGTTTTTT.

This clone was seen only once. CDR3 sequence: CASSLTSGRGSNEQFF. DNA for the CDR3: TGTGCCAGCAGCTTGACTAGCGGGAGGGGGAGCAATGAGCAGTTCTTC. The chain employs TRBV5-4 and TRBJ2-1; TRBD2 agrees at 13 bases. Germline CDR1 SGHNT, CDR2 YYREEE (reference sequence). The J segment lost 6 bases and the V segment lost 1 base, leaving 4 bases of the junction unmatched. This CDR3 region has 16 residues.

The chain links TRBV6-5 to TRBJ2-5, with D possibly matching TRBD1 (6 bases). The V end lost 7 bases, the J end lost 2 bases, and 17 bases lay between the germline ends. In germline, CDR1 is MNHEY, CDR2 SVGAGI. There are 15 residues in the CDR3. The CDR3 nucleotides are TGTGCCAGCACCTTACGGGTGAGGGGGCAAGAGACCCAGTACTTC. Residues: CASTLRVRGQETQYF.

The V gene is TRBV7-2, the J gene TRBJ1-4, with TRBD1 matching 7 bases. V trimming: 4 bases; J trimming: 6 bases; junction bases outside the gene matches: 8. Germline V gene data show CDR1 as SGHTA and CDR2 as FQGNSA. This CDR3 spans 15 amino acids. In DNA, the CDR3 is TGTGCCAGCAGCTCAGGGGGTTGGGGATATGAAAAACTGTTTTTT. Amino acids: CASSSGGWGYEKLFF.